This TCR beta chain was obtained from a study of T-cell reconstitution after alpha-beta-depleted transplantation in children. The CDR3 extends over 14 amino acids. Germline loops: CDR1 DFQATT, CDR2 SNEGSKA (reference sequence). V was shortened by 3 bases and J by 2 bases, with 11 bases between the two germline ends. As it was prepared, the TCRbeta library received unique molecular identifiers. TCRdb used MiXCR to reprocess the PCR reads, holding one entry per CDR3 protein. The sample has approximately 590,000 distinct CDR3 sequences; about 10% are singletons. This clonotype was detected a few times. This TCR was sampled from a human donor who donated a stem cell graft to a child with acute myeloid leukemia. The specimen comprised PBMCs from the stem cell graft donor, sampled from the stem cell graft. This chain joins TRBV20-1 and TRBJ1-5; no definite D call. The CDR3 region is CSASRGDGNQPQHF. The CDR3 DNA reads TGCAGTGCTAGCCGGGGAGACGGCAATCAGCCCCAGCATTTT.